This T cell receptor (beta chain) was observed in a study of low-dose radiotherapy and immunotherapy resistance in tumors. Study background: Cohort 2 received 1 Gy per fraction every two weeks, totaling 13 Gy over 26 weeks. Daily oral aspirin at 300 mg began on cycle 1 day 1 and lasted four cycles.

Alpha and beta chains were covered, as first-strand cDNA relied on TRAV- and TRBV-specific primers. Using a constant-region primer together with a V-primer adapter, TCRs were subjected to roughly 20 PCR cycles of amplification. TCRdb passed the reads through MiXCR, listing each CDR3 protein once. The sample gives more than 45,000 distinct CDR3 sequences, approximately 26% of which show up once; 5.5% to 6.5% is in the top ten. V lost 5 bases and J 6 bases, leaving 18 bases between the germline ends. CDR1 MNHEY and CDR2 SVGEGT come from the germline V gene. This CDR3 spans 15 amino acids. Specified time point: before trial treatment. Patients with advanced, tumor-infiltrating lymphocyte-negative solid tumors were eligible.

This rearrangement joins TRBV6-2 or TRBV6-3 to TRBJ2-3, with a possible D match to TRBD2 (5 bases). The sequencing here drew on PBMCs, taken before treatment. The clonotype comes from a male donor with prostate cancer. The CDR3 DNA is TGTGCCAGCAGTGGCCAAGGCGCCGGGGTGGATACGCAGTATTTT. Protein sequence: CASSGQGAGVDTQYF.